The 22 T cell receptor beta chains given below trace back to one sample, sequenced in a study of blood T cell repertoires in COVID-19. This table comes from immunoSEQ multiplex PCR, and its TCRdb copy is limited to in-frame clones, with some not included. The sample has about 250,000 clones; roughly four fifths are singletons. Input material: peripheral blood. The receptors come from a man aged 50 to 60 with active or convalescent COVID-19.

About this clone: Distinct nucleotide sequences in the sample also encode this CDR3. V and J are TRBV5-6 and TRBJ2-7, with a possible D match to TRBD1 (6 bases). Trimming pared 4 bases from V and 0 bases from J, leaving 8 bases between. The germline V gene has CDR1 SGHDT and CDR2 YYEEEE. The CDR3 runs to 13 residues. CDR3 sequence reads: CASSRQDSYEQYF. The CDR3 region has the DNA TGTGCCAGCAGCCGACAGGACTCCTACGAGCAGTACTTC.

The rearrangement joins TRBV10-1 to TRBJ2-7, with 8 positions matching TRBD2. Germline values: CDR1 WNHNN, CDR2 SYGVQD (reference sequence). With V trimmed by 2 bases and J by 0 bases, 9 bases remained unmatched. This CDR3 contains 17 residues. For the CDR3, the DNA is TGCGCCAGCAGTGAGCCCTATGCGGGGGGAAACTCCTACGAGCAGTACTTC. Protein product: CASSEPYAGGNSYEQYF.

This clone was recorded a few times. Other DNA sequences of this sample code for an identical CDR3. This chain connects TRBV20-1 to TRBJ1-2; D is unclear. Trimming took 6 bases from V and 0 from J, leaving 5 bases between them. Germline CDR1 and CDR2: DFQATT and SNEGSKA (reference sequence). The CDR3 has 11 residues. The DNA for the CDR3 is TGCAGTGCCACAACTAACTATGGCTACACCTTC. Amino acids: CSATTNYGYTF.

This chain connects TRBV5-5 to TRBJ2-1; 8 bases map to TRBD2. V dropped 1 base and J dropped 6; count of bases not matched to a gene: 6. The CDR3 spans 15 residues. Germline CDR1 and CDR2: SGHKS and YYEKEE (reference sequence). In nucleotides, the CDR3 is TGTGCCAGCAGCTTGTGGGGCGGGGGGTCCAATGAGCAGTTCTTC. Translation gives CASSLWGGGSNEQFF.

Comments on this clone: A read error may account for a junction end that differs from germline. The J gene is TRBJ2-7, the V gene TRBV3-1 (or the pseudogene TRBV3-2), with 8 bases that match TRBD2. The CDR3 has 14 amino acids. Germline CDR1 and CDR2: LGHDT and YNNKEL (reference sequence). CDR3 loop: CASTRAGASHEQYF. For the CDR3, the DNA is TGTGCCAGCACCAGAGCGGGGGCCTCCCACGAGCAGTACTTC.

The chain is built from TRBV7-9 and TRBJ2-1; tentatively, D is TRBD1 (8 bases). The CDR3 contains 16 residues. The germline V and J ends were trimmed by 0 bases and 8 bases, with 17 bases remaining between them. Germline V lookup: CDR1 SEHNR, CDR2 FQNEAQ (reference sequence). The CDR3 nucleotides read TGTGCCAGCAGCTTAGCCTCACGGACAGGGAGGGATGAGCAGTTCTTC. Protein product: CASSLASRTGRDEQFF.

As concerns this clone: Other DNA sequences in this sample translate to the same CDR3. The rearrangement joins TRBV7-9 to TRBJ1-1; 11 bases line up with TRBD1. Germline assignment: CDR1 SEHNR and CDR2 FQNEAQ (reference sequence). V was pared by 1 base and J by 7 bases, with 14 bases of the junction left unmatched. This CDR3 is built from 18 residues. As DNA, the CDR3 is TGTGCCAGCAGCTTAGTACTGGGACAGGGGGGAGGGACCGGTGAAGCTTTCTTT. Its protein is CASSLVLGQGGGTGEAFF. Variable domain in full (rest from reference TRBV7-9 and TRBJ1-1): DTGVSQNPRHKITKRGQNVTFRCDPISEHNRLYWYRQTLGQGPEFLTYFQNEAQLEKSRLLSDRFSAERPKGSFSTLEIQRTEQGDSAMYLCASSLVLGQGGGTGEAFFGQGTRLTVV.

The chain has TRBV6-2 or TRBV6-3 and TRBJ2-7, with D perhaps TRBD1 (5 bases). In germline, CDR1 is MNHEY, CDR2 SVGEGT. The V end lost 2 bases, the J end lost 6 bases, and 14 bases lay between the germline ends. The CDR3 has 14 residues. The CDR3 spells CASSYLANGAEQYF. In nucleotides, the CDR3 is TGTGCCAGCAGTTACCTTGCCAATGGGGCCGAGCAGTACTTC.

The V and J genes are TRBV9 and TRBJ2-7; possibly TRBD2 for D (5 bases). This CDR3 comprises 15 residues. With 0 bases removed from V and 1 base from J, the gap between germline ends came to 11 bases. From germline, CDR1 is SGDLS and CDR2 YYNGEE. The CDR3 protein is CASSVGAGDSYEQYF. The CDR3 DNA reads TGTGCCAGCAGCGTAGGGGCGGGCGATTCCTACGAGCAGTACTTC. Full variable domain (remainder filled in from reference TRBV9 and TRBJ2-7): DSGVTQTPKHLITATGQRVTLRCSPRSGDLSVYWYQQSLDQGLQFLIQYYNGEERAKGNILERFSAQQFPDLHSELNLSSLELGDSALYFCASSVGAGDSYEQYFGPGTRLTVT.

The chain uses TRBV25-1 and TRBJ1-2, with 7 bases aligning to TRBD1. Germline V gene data show CDR1 as MGHDK and CDR2 as SYGVNS. With V trimmed by 6 bases and J by 2 bases, 3 bases remained unmatched. This CDR3 region has 13 residues. The CDR3, as DNA: TGTGCCAGCAGGGGACAGACCAACTATGGCTACACCTTC. It encodes CASRGQTNYGYTF.

The chain carries TRBV12-3 or TRBV12-4 and TRBJ1-2; weak D call: TRBD1 (5 bases). The CDR3 length is 12 residues. V lost 7 bases and J lost 6, with 12 bases in between. CDR3 bases: TGTGCCAGCACTCTTCAGGGTAATGGCTACACCTTC. Translating it yields CASTLQGNGYTF.

This chain connects TRBV20-1 to TRBJ2-3, with D possibly TRBD2 on 7 matching bases. Looked up from germline, CDR1 is DFQATT and CDR2 is SNEGSKA (reference sequence). The CDR3 contains 15 residues. V lost 3 bases and J 6 bases, leaving 19 bases between the germline ends. As DNA, the CDR3 is TGCAGTGCTAGTCGGGGGGCTGGACTAGAGGATACGCAGTATTTT. This gives the protein CSASRGAGLEDTQYF.

The chain recombines TRBV19 with TRBJ1-3; 7 bases fit TRBD1. The CDR3 is 17 residues long. Germline V gene lookup returns CDR1 LNHDA and CDR2 SQIVND (reference sequence). V lost 2 bases and J lost 0; bases outside the gene matches: 7. CDR3 loop: CASSIPRTGNSGNTIYF. The CDR3 DNA is TGTGCCAGTAGTATACCCCGGACAGGAAACTCTGGAAACACCATATATTTT.

The chain uses TRBV19 and TRBJ1-1; D is unresolved. This CDR3 region has 15 residues. Deletions cut 5 bases from V and 5 bases from J, with 18 bases between. The V gene's germline CDR1 is LNHDA and CDR2 SQIVND (reference sequence). CDR3 amino acids: CASSPPPKTGTEAFF. As DNA, the CDR3 is TGTGCCAGTAGTCCACCACCGAAAACGGGGACTGAAGCTTTCTTT.

The V and J genes are TRBV23-1 and TRBJ2-7, with TRBD1 matching 7 bases. Being an ORF, TRBV23-1 has a function that is uncertain. CDR3 length: 14 amino acids. V lost 1 base, J lost 2 bases, and 2 bases stayed unmatched. The CDR3 DNA reads as TGCGCCAGCAGTCAATTCGACAGGGCCTACGAGCAGTACTTC. It codes for CASSQFDRAYEQYF.

The gene calls are TRBV6-4 and TRBJ2-1; TRBD1 matches 7 bases. Losses at the gene ends were 5 bases for V and 6 bases for J; bases not matched to a gene: 4. The CDR3 totals 13 residues. The germline CDR1 and CDR2 sequences are MRHNA and SNTAGT. In DNA, the CDR3 is TGTGCCAGCAGTTACAACAGGGGCAATGAGCAGTTCTTC. It specifies CASSYNRGNEQFF.

V gene TRBV3-1 (or the pseudogene TRBV3-2) combines with J gene TRBJ1-5, with 8 bases identical to TRBD1. Unmatched junction bases numbered 9, after V lost 1 base and J lost 10 bases. Per germline, CDR1 LGHDT and CDR2 YNNKEL (reference sequence). This CDR3 is built from 15 residues. CDR3 residues: CASSQGHRGLDPQHF. As DNA, the CDR3 is TGTGCCAGCAGCCAAGGTCACAGGGGGTTGGATCCCCAGCATTTT.

The chain joins TRBV27 to TRBJ1-3, with TRBD1 matching 8 bases. Per the germline V gene, CDR1 is MNHEY and CDR2 is SMNVEV (reference sequence). The CDR3 totals 15 residues. Trimming took 2 bases from V and 2 from J; bases not matched to a gene: 2. CDR3 nucleotide sequence: TGTGCCAGCAGTTTAAGCAGGGGGCCTGGAAACACCATATATTTT. Amino acid sequence: CASSLSRGPGNTIYF.

The chain is built from TRBV29-1 and TRBJ2-7; 9 bases line up with TRBD2. Germline CDR1 is SQVTM and CDR2 is ANQGSEA. This CDR3 has 14 residues. The ends lost 1 base at V and 5 bases at J; junction bases unmatched: 6. In nucleotides, the CDR3 is TGCAGCGTTGAAGGCCGCGGGGGGGTTGACGAGCAGTACTTC. Residues: CSVEGRGGVDEQYF.

The V gene is TRBV4-1, the J gene TRBJ2-1; 9 nucleotides match TRBD1. The CDR3 loop spans 15 amino acids. The V and J ends lost 4 bases and 8 bases, in that order; junction bases with no gene match: 9. Germline V CDR1 and CDR2: MGHRA, YSYEKL. The CDR3 DNA sequence: TGCGCCAGCAGCCCCCCGGACAGGGGAGGCTATGAGCAGTTCTTC. This translates into CASSPPDRGGYEQFF.

This chain links TRBV7-2 with TRBJ1-1; D might be TRBD1 (5 bases). In germline, CDR1 is SGHTA, CDR2 FQGNSA. The CDR3 runs 14 residues. Deletions cut 3 bases from V and 0 bases from J, with 8 bases between. The CDR3 DNA reads as TGTGCCAGCAGCTTGGGGGGGTTGAACACTGAAGCTTTCTTT. This gives the protein CASSLGGLNTEAFF.

This chain connects TRBV28 to TRBJ1-2; D perhaps matches TRBD1 (5 bases). The germline V and J ends were trimmed by 1 base and 4 bases, with 22 bases remaining between them. The CDR3 spans 18 residues. CDR1 is MDHEN and CDR2 is SYDVKM in the germline V gene. DNA for the CDR3: TGTGCCAGCAGTTTATCGTGGGACTCCCTACCCGGCGTCTATGGCTACACCTTC. This codes for CASSLSWDSLPGVYGYTF.